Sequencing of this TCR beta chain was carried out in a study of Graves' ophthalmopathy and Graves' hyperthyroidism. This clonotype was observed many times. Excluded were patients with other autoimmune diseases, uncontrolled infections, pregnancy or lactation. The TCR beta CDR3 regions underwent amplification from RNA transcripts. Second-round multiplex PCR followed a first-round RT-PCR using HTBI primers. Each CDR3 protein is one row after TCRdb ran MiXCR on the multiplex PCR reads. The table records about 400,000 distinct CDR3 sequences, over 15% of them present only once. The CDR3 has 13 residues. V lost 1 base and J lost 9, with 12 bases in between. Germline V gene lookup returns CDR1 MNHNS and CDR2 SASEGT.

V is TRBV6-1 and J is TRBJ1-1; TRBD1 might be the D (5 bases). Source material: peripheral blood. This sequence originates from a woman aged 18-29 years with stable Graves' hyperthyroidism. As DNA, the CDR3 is TGTGCCAGCAGTGAAGTTAGGGACGGCAAAGCTTTCTTT. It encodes CASSEVRDGKAFF.